The text below deals with one T cell receptor (beta chain). This clonotype has only a few counts. Its antigen target is currently unknown. No base quality information exists; no much larger clone differs at one position. The intended sense of this specimen's treatment or condition label: in vitro stimulation with specific CMV peptide epitopes to enrich CMV-specific T cells. The germline ends are 9 bases apart after V is trimmed by 1 base and J by 4 bases. Its CDR3 holds 14 amino acids, cysteine through phenylalanine. The entry retains the CDR3 DNA only, 42 bases that are in frame from base 1. In the germline V gene, CDR1 corresponds to MRHNA and CDR2 to SNTAGT. The data are from a study of T cell repertoires in cytomegalovirus infection (dated by TCRdb to the late 2010s). Looking at the study overall: The peptide stimulations were aimed at well-studied HLA-B-restricted epitopes as well as recently identified HLA-C-restricted CMV epitopes, whose presentation resists viral immunomodulation. Because public TCR beta signatures pointed to carriage of CMV infection together with the matching HLA type, the HLA type of each donor mattered for the analysis.

TCRdb names Illumina HiSeq 1500 as the instrument used. The public reads were run again by TCRdb, first through fastp at Q25 and then through MiXCR, and only productive beta chains were kept. Rows matching on CDR3 protein sequence are summarized as one entry with the most common DNA and genes. In all, the sample holds fewer than 1,000,000 distinct CDR3 sequences, and approximately 32% of those were seen once. The ten largest clonotypes hold about an eighth of the sample. What the study reported, not specific to this receptor: The ex vivo response was dominated by HLA-C-restricted CMV-specific TCR beta clonotypes, which also provided the single most frequent clonotype in two of eight donors. In both this cohort and an independent approximately 350-donor cohort, the cumulative frequency of public TCR beta family members distinguished carriers of CMV infection plus the relevant HLA type.

The clonotype comes from a human donor in good health (CMV status not recorded). Some clones in this sample may be carry-over from other donors' samples. This specimen consisted of cultured CD8+ T cells from PBMCs, obtained from culture after CMV antigen stimulation. In this chain, TRBV6-4 is recombined with TRBJ2-3; perhaps TRBD1 is the D gene, with 5 bases matching. The nucleotide sequence reads as follows: TGTGCCAGCAGTGACTATCAGGGTGCAGATACGCAGTATTTT. It translates as CASSDYQGADTQYF.